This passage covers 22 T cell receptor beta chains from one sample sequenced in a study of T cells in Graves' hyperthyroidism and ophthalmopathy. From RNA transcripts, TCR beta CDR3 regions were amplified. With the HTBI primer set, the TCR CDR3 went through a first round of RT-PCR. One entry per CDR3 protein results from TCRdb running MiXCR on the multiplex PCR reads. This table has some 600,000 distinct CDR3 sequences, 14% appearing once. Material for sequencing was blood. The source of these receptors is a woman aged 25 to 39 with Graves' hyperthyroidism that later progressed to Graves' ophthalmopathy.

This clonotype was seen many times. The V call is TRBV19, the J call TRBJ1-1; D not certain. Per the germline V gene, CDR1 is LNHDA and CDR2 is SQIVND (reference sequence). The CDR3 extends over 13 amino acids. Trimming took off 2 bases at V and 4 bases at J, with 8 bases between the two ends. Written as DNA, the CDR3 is TGTGCCAGTAGTATACCAGTGAGCACTGAAGCTTTCTTT. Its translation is CASSIPVSTEAFF.

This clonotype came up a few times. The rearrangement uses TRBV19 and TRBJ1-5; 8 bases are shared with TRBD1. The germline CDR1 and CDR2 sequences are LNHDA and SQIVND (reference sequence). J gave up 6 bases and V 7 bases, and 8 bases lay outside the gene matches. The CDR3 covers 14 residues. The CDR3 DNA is TGTGCCAGTACTTACAGGGGGGACTTTCAGCCCCAGCATTTT. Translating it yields CASTYRGDFQPQHF.

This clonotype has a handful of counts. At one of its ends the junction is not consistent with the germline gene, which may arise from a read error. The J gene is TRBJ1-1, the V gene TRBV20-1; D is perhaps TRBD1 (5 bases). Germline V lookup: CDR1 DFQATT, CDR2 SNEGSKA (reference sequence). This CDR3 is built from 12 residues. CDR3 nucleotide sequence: TGCAGTGTCTCACAGGTGAAGACTGAAGCTTCCTTT. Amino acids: CSVSQVKTEASF.

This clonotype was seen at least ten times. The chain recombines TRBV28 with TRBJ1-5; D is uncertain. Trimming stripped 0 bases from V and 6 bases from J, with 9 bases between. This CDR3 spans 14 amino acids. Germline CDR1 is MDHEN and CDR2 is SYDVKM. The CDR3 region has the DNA TGTGCCAGCAGTTTATGGGAAGCGGGTCAGCCCCAGCATTTT. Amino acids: CASSLWEAGQPQHF.

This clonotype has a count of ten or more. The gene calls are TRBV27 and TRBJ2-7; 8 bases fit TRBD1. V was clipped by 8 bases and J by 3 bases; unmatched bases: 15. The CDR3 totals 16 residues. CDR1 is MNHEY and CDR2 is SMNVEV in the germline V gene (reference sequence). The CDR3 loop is CASLQFRRQGIYEQYF. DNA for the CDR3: TGTGCCAGCCTCCAATTTAGGCGACAGGGGATCTACGAGCAGTACTTC.

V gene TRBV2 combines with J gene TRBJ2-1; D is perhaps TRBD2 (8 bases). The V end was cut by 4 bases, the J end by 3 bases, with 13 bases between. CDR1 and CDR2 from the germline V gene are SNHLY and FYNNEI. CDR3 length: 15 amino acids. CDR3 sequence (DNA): TGTGCCAGCAGTGCGGGAGGGGGCGTCTACAATGAGCAGTTCTTC. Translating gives CASSAGGGVYNEQFF.

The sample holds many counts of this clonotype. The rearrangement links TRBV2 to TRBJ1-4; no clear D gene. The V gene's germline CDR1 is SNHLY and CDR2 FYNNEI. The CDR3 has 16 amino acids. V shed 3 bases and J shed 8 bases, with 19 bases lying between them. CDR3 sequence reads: CASSESGPVQGEKLFF. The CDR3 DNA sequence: TGTGCCAGCAGTGAGAGCGGGCCGGTTCAAGGGGAAAAACTGTTTTTT.

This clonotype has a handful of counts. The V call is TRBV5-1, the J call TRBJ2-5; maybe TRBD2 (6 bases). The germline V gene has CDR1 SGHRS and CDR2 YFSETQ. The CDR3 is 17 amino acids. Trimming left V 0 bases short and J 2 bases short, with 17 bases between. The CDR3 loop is CASSLDINSGRQETQYF. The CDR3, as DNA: TGCGCCAGCAGCTTGGATATCAATTCAGGGAGGCAAGAGACCCAGTACTTC.

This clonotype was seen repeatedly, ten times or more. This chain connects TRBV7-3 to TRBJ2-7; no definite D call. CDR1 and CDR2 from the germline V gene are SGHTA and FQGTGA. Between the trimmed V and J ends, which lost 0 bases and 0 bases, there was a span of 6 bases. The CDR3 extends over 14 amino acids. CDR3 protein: CASSLTGTSYEQYF. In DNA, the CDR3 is TGTGCCAGCAGCTTAACCGGAACCTCCTACGAGCAGTACTTC.

The DNA of the CDR3 is TGCAGCGTTGACCGGGCCGGGTCCCCCTACGAGCAGTACTTC. Translated, it gives CSVDRAGSPYEQYF. V is TRBV29-1 and J is TRBJ2-7; unclear D gene. Deletions cut 3 bases from V and 2 bases from J, with 14 bases between. The CDR3 runs 14 residues. CDR1 is SQVTM and CDR2 is ANQGSEA in the germline V gene.

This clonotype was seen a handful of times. The DNA for the CDR3 is TGTGCCACCAGTGATCCCCACGGAAACACCATATATTTT. It encodes CATSDPHGNTIYF. This chain joins TRBV24-1 and TRBJ1-3; the D is unclear. The CDR3 sequence is 13 residues long. Germline CDR1 KGHDR, CDR2 SFDVKD. The V gene lost 3 bases and the J gene lost 4 bases, with 6 bases spanning the gap.

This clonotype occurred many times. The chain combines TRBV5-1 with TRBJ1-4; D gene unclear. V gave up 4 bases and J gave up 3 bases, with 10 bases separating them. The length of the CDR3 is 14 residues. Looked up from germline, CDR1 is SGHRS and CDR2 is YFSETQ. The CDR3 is CASSAEGANEKLFF. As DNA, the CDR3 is TGCGCCAGCAGCGCGGAGGGAGCTAATGAAAAACTGTTTTTT. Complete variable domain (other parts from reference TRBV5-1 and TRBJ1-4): KAGVTQTPRYLIKTRGQQVTLSCSPISGHRSVSWYQQTPGQGLQFLFEYFSETQRNKGNFPGRFSGRQFSNSRSEMNVSTLELGDSALYLCASSAEGANEKLFFGSGTQLSVL.

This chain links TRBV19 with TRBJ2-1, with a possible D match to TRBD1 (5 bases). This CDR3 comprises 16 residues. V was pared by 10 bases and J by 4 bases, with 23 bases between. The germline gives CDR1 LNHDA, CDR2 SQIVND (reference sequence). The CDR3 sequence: CAILPGQASLYNEQFF. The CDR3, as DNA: TGTGCCATCCTTCCAGGGCAGGCGTCTCTTTACAATGAGCAGTTCTTC.

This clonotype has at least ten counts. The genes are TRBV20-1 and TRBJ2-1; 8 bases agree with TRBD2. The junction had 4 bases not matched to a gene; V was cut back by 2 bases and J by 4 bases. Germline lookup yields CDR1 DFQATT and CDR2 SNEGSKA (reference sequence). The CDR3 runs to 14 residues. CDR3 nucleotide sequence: TGCAGTGCTAGAAGCTTAGCGGGGTACAATGAGCAGTTCTTC. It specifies CSARSLAGYNEQFF.

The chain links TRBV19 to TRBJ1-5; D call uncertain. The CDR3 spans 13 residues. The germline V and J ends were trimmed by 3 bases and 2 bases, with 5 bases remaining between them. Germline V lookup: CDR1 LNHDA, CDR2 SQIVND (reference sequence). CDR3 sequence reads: CASSIYGNQPQHF. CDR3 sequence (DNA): TGTGCCAGTAGTATTTATGGCAATCAGCCCCAGCATTTT. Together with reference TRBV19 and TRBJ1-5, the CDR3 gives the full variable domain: DGGITQSPKYLFRKEGQNVTLSCEQNLNHDAMYWYRQDPGQGLRLIYYSQIVNDFQKGDIAEGYSVSREKKESFPLTVTSAQKNPTAFYLCASSIYGNQPQHFGDGTRLSIL.

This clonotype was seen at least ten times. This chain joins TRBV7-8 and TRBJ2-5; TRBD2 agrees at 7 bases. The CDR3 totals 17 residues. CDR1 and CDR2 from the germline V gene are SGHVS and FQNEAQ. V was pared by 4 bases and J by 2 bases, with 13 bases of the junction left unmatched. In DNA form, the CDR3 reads TGTGCCAGCAGCTCCGGCCAGGTGAGGGGACTACAAGAGACCCAGTACTTC. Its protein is CASSSGQVRGLQETQYF.

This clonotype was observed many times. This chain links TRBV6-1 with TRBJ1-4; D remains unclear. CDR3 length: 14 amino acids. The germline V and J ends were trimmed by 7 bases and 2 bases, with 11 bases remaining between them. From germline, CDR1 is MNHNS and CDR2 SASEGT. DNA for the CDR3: TGTGCCAGCACCTCCGACATGACTAATGAAAAACTGTTTTTT. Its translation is CASTSDMTNEKLFF.

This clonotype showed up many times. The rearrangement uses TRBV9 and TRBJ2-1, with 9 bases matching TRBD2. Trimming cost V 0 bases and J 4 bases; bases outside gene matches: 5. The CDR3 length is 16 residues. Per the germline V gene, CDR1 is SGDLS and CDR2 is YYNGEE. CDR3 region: CASSVGSLAGYNEQFF. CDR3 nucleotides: TGTGCCAGCAGCGTAGGCTCCCTAGCGGGGTACAATGAGCAGTTCTTC.

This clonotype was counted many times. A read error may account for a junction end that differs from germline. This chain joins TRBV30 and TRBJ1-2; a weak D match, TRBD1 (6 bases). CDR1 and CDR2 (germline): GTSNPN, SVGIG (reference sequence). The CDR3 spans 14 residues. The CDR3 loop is CAWRFGGRNSGYTF. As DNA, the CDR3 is TGTGCCTGGAGATTCGGGGGGCGGAACTCTGGCTACACCTTC.

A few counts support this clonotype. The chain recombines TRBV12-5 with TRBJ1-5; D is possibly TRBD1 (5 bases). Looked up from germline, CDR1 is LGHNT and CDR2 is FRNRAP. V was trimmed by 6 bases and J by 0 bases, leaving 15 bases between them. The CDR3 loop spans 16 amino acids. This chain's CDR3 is CASGRWEGVSNQPQHF. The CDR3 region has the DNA TGTGCTAGTGGCCGCTGGGAAGGGGTTAGCAATCAGCCCCAGCATTTT. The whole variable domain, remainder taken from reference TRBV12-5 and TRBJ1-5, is DARVTQTPRHKVTEMGQEVTMRCQPILGHNTVFWYRQTMMQGLELLAYFRNRAPLDDSGMPKDRFSAEMPDATLATLKIQPSEPRDSAVYFCASGRWEGVSNQPQHFGDGTRLSIL.

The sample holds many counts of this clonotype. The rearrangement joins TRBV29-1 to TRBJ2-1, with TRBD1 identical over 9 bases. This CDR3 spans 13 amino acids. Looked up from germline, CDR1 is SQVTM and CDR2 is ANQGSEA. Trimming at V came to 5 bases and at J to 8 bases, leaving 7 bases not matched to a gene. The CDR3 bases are TGCAGCGTTCGTGGGACAGGGCAGCATGAGCAGTTCTTC. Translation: CSVRGTGQHEQFF.

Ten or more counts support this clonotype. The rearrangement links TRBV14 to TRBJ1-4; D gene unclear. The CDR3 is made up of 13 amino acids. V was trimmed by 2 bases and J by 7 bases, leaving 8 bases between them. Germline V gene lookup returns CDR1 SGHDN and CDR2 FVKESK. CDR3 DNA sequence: TGTGCCAGCAGCCAACTGCCACGTGAAAAACTGTTTTTT. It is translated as CASSQLPREKLFF.